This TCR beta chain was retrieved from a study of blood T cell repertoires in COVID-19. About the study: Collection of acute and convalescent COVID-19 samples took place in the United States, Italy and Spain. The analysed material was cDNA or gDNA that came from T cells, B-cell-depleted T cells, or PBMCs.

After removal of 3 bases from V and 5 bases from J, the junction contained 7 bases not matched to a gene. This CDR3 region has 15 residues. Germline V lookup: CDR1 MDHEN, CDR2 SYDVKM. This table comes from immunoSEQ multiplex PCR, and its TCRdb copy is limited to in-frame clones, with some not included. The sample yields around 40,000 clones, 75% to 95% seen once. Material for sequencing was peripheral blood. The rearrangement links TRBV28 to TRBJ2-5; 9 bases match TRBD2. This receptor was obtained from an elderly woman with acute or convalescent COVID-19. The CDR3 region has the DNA TGTGCCAGCAGTTTCGTGACTAGCGGTGAGGAGACCCAGTACTTC. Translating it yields CASSFVTSGEETQYF.